This TCR beta chain was recorded in a study of T cell responses to AZD1222 COVID-19 vaccine. Worth noting for this clone: Antigen specificity is unknown.

Here immunoSEQ multiplex PCR was the method, and the copy in TCRdb shows in-frame clones only, minus some. The table lists about 140,000 clones, about 92% of them singletons. Germline loops: CDR1 SEHNR, CDR2 FQNEAQ (reference sequence). The V end lost 3 bases, the J end lost 7 bases, and 6 bases lay between the germline ends. This CDR3 is built from 11 residues. The study, taken as a whole, reports: Following two doses of AZD1222, Spike-specific TCR breadth and depth rose.

The rearrangement joins TRBV7-9 to TRBJ1-1, with D perhaps matching TRBD1 (5 bases). The source is an adult in good health. Sample: peripheral blood, taken on day 0 of AZD1222 vaccination. DNA for the CDR3: TGTGCCAGCAGCTTCGGGGGTGAAGCTTTCTTT. Translation: CASSFGGEAFF.